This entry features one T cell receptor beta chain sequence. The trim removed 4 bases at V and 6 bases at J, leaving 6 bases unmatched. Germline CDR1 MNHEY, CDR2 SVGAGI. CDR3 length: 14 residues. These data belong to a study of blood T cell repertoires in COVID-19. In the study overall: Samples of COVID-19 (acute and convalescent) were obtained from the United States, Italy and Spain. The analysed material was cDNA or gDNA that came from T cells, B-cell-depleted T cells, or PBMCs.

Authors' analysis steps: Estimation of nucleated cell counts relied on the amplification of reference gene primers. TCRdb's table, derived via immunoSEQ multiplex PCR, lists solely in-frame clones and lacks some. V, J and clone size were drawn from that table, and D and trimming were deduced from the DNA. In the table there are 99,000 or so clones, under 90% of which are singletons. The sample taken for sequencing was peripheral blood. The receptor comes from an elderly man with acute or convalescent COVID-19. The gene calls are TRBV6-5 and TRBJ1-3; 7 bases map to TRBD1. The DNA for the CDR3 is TGTGCCAGCAGTTTCAGGGGGATTCCAAACACCATATATTTT. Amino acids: CASSFRGIPNTIYF.